The 24 T cell receptor beta chains reported below all come from one sample, sequenced in a study of early stage breast cancer tumors. Generated by immunoSEQ multiplex PCR, the TCRdb table keeps only in-frame clones and is missing some. The data show fewer than 30,000 clones, roughly 50% seen once. The sequencing sample was made of breast tumor tissue. The receptors were gathered from a person in their fifties with breast cancer.

This clone has just a few counts. This rearrangement joins TRBV5-4 to TRBJ2-3; 14 positions match TRBD2. This CDR3 is built from 15 residues. V shed 4 bases, J shed 4 bases, and the junction held 2 bases outside the gene matches. CDR1 SGHNT and CDR2 YYREEE come from the germline V gene (reference sequence). As DNA, the CDR3 is TGTGCCAGCAGCCCGGGACTAGCGGGAGCAGATACGCAGTATTTT. It specifies CASSPGLAGADTQYF.

CDR3 nucleotide sequence: TGTGCCAGCAGCTCGAGTGGGACAGGGGTATCGGGCACTGAAGCTTTCTTT. Translation: CASSSSGTGVSGTEAFF. V usage is TRBV7-9 and J usage is TRBJ1-1; 10 bases fit TRBD1. The germline V gene encodes CDR1 SEHNR and CDR2 FQNEAQ (reference sequence). Trimming at V came to 4 bases and at J to 4 bases, leaving 12 bases not matched to a gene. The CDR3 length is 17 residues.

This chain links TRBV6-1 with TRBJ2-5; the D is unclear. The ends were cut back, 6 bases at V and 5 bases at J, with 10 bases in the middle. The germline V gene has CDR1 MNHNS and CDR2 SASEGT. This CDR3 has 12 residues. DNA for the CDR3: TGTGCCAGCAGACCAATAGGGGAGACCCAGTACTTC. Translated: CASRPIGETQYF.

This clone was picked up many times. This chain links TRBV7-8 with TRBJ1-1; 8 bases fit TRBD1. This CDR3 has 14 residues. Trimming cost V 7 bases and J 1 base; bases outside gene matches: 5. The germline CDR1 and CDR2 sequences are SGHVS and FQNEAQ. DNA of the CDR3: TGTGCCAGCACCCAAGGGACAGGGAACACTGAAGCTTTCTTT. It encodes CASTQGTGNTEAFF.

The rearrangement joins TRBV5-1 to TRBJ1-2; the match to TRBD1 covers 7 bases. The ends lost 6 bases at V and 5 bases at J; junction bases unmatched: 10. Germline-derived CDR1 and CDR2 are SGHRS and YFSETQ. The CDR3 extends over 14 amino acids. The CDR3 DNA is TGCGCCAGCAAACCACAGGGGACGTCATATGGCTACACCTTC. Protein: CASKPQGTSYGYTF.

This chain uses TRBV30 with TRBJ2-2; 10 bases match TRBD2. The ends lost 5 bases at V and 5 bases at J; junction bases unmatched: 8. CDR1 and CDR2 (germline): GTSNPN, SVGIG (reference sequence). The CDR3 has 15 residues. In nucleotides, the CDR3 is TGTGCCTGGGGCTCCGGGACTAGCGTAACCGGGGAGCTGTTTTTT. It codes for CAWGSGTSVTGELFF.

The chain employs TRBV5-1 and TRBJ2-7; TRBD2 matches at 12 bases. With V trimmed by 5 bases and J by 4 bases, 10 bases remained unmatched. The CDR3 is made up of 16 amino acids. CDR1 is SGHRS, CDR2 YFSETQ, per germline. CDR3 in DNA: TGCGCCAGCAGTTACAGTCTAGCGGGAGGGGTTTACGAGCAGTACTTC. This encodes CASSYSLAGGVYEQYF.

This clone was recorded only once. The V and J genes are TRBV30 and TRBJ2-1, with D maybe TRBD1 (5 bases). The V and J ends lost 0 bases and 12 bases respectively, with 12 bases between them. The CDR3 spans 12 residues. Germline V gene sequence: CDR1 GTSNPN, CDR2 SVGIG (reference sequence). In DNA form, the CDR3 reads TGTGCCTGGAGTGTATGGCCCCAGGGGCAGTTCTTC. Its translation: CAWSVWPQGQFF.

The chain couples TRBV18 to TRBJ2-7; a possible D gene is TRBD1 (6 bases). Per germline, CDR1 KGHSH and CDR2 LQKENI. Trimming took 6 bases from V and 1 from J, leaving 10 bases between them. This CDR3 is built from 13 residues. The CDR3 sequence is CASSEGQSYEQYF. In DNA, the CDR3 is TGTGCCAGCTCGGAAGGACAGTCCTACGAGCAGTACTTC.

This CDR3 is CASTYGPGTEAFF. The CDR3 DNA reads TGTGCCAGCACCTATGGGCCAGGCACTGAAGCTTTCTTT. This chain joins TRBV2 and TRBJ1-1; the D is unclear. Germline V gives CDR1 SNHLY, CDR2 FYNNEI. The length of the CDR3 is 13 residues. V lost 7 bases and J lost 4, with 13 bases in between.

This clone was recorded a few times. This rearrangement joins TRBV7-3 to TRBJ1-1; 8 bases align to TRBD1. The CDR3 spans 14 residues. Germline-derived CDR1 and CDR2 are SGHTA and FQGTGA. Trimming at V came to 5 bases and at J to 5 bases, leaving 7 bases not matched to a gene. The DNA for the CDR3 is TGTGCCAGCAGCAAACCAGGGGGCGCGACTGAAGCTTTCTTT. This gives the protein CASSKPGGATEAFF.

This clone rates as medium-sized. V is TRBV5-4 and J is TRBJ2-6, with D unresolved. CDR3 length: 15 amino acids. Trimming removed 0 bases from V and 1 base from J, with 5 bases in between. The germline V gene has CDR1 SGHNT and CDR2 YYREEE (reference sequence). The CDR3 protein is CASSLVESGANVLTF. CDR3 nucleotide sequence: TGTGCCAGCAGCTTGGTAGAGTCTGGGGCCAACGTCCTGACTTTC.

The chain uses TRBV9 and TRBJ1-2, with 8 bases aligning to TRBD1. CDR3 size: 15 residues. Trimming removed 0 bases from V and 6 bases from J; junction bases left unmatched: 7. Per the germline V gene, CDR1 is SGDLS and CDR2 is YYNGEE. The CDR3 sequence: CASSVESGGRNGYTF. In nucleotides, the CDR3 is TGTGCCAGCAGCGTAGAGTCAGGGGGCCGGAATGGCTACACCTTC. The full variable domain, with the rest looked up from reference TRBV9 and TRBJ1-2, is DSGVTQTPKHLITATGQRVTLRCSPRSGDLSVYWYQQSLDQGLQFLIQYYNGEERAKGNILERFSAQQFPDLHSELNLSSLELGDSALYFCASSVESGGRNGYTFGSGTRLTVV.

This chain links TRBV10-3 with TRBJ2-1, with TRBD2 matching 11 bases. The CDR3 spans 17 residues. The germline V gene has CDR1 ENHRY and CDR2 SYGVKD. The DNA of the CDR3 is TGTGCGATCTCAGGGCCGCAGGTAGCGGGAGGGAGGGATGAGCAGTTCTTC. As protein: CAISGPQVAGGRDEQFF.

The V and J genes are TRBV5-1 and TRBJ1-1; 11 nucleotides line up with TRBD1. This CDR3 is built from 14 residues. The V gene's germline CDR1 is SGHRS and CDR2 YFSETQ. After removal of 6 bases from V and 1 base from J, the junction contained 2 bases not matched to a gene. The CDR3 bases are TGCGCCAGCAAGGGGACAGGGGGGAACACTGAAGCTTTCTTT. Protein product: CASKGTGGNTEAFF.

This clone was counted between two and nine times. The rearrangement uses TRBV29-1 and TRBJ2-3; 8 nucleotides match TRBD1. J lost 4 bases, V lost 7 bases, and 7 bases had no gene match. Germline loops: CDR1 SQVTM, CDR2 ANQGSEA. This CDR3 has 13 amino acids. The CDR3 nucleotides read TGCAGCGCAAGGGACAGGATTCCAGATACGCAGTATTTT. Translated, it gives CSARDRIPDTQYF.

The rearrangement links TRBV12-5 to TRBJ2-1; 7 nucleotides align to TRBD1. After removal of 5 bases from V and 9 bases from J, the junction contained 19 bases not matched to a gene. This CDR3 spans 17 amino acids. The germline gives CDR1 LGHNT, CDR2 FRNRAP. The CDR3 is CASGRPTGDRGFGEQFF. The DNA for the CDR3 is TGTGCTAGTGGTAGACCTACAGGGGACCGCGGTTTCGGTGAGCAGTTCTTC. Supplemented by reference TRBV12-5 and TRBJ2-1, the full variable domain reads DARVTQTPRHKVTEMGQEVTMRCQPILGHNTVFWYRQTMMQGLELLAYFRNRAPLDDSGMPKDRFSAEMPDATLATLKIQPSEPRDSAVYFCASGRPTGDRGFGEQFFGPGTRLTVL.

The rearrangement links TRBV6-6 to TRBJ2-7; D may match TRBD1 or TRBD2 (5 bases each). Per germline, CDR1 MNHNY and CDR2 SVGAGI (reference sequence). With 6 bases removed from V and 2 bases from J, the gap between germline ends came to 14 bases. The CDR3 spans 14 residues. In nucleotides, the CDR3 is TGTGCCAGCAGAAGGGACGGCGCAACCTACGAGCAGTACTTC. This translates into CASRRDGATYEQYF.

The CDR3 coding sequence is TGTGCCAGTAGTACTAGCGGGAGAGGATATGGCACAGATACGCAGTATTTT. Translating gives CASSTSGRGYGTDTQYF. The chain recombines TRBV19 with TRBJ2-3, with TRBD2 matching 10 bases. The V and J ends lost 4 bases and 1 base, in that order; junction bases with no gene match: 8. CDR1 is LNHDA, CDR2 SQIVND, per germline (reference sequence). This CDR3 has 17 residues.

The chain uses TRBV25-1 and TRBJ1-1; no firm D call. V lost 4 bases to trimming and J lost 2 bases, with 11 bases between them. Germline-derived CDR1 and CDR2 are MGHDK and SYGVNS. The CDR3 has 14 residues. CDR3 region: CASSGRVGNTEAFF. The CDR3 DNA sequence: TGTGCCAGCAGTGGGCGGGTCGGTAACACTGAAGCTTTCTTT.

The V gene is TRBV19, the J gene TRBJ2-5, with D tentatively TRBD2 (6 bases). Trimming shortened V by 1 base and J by 5 bases, and 11 bases separated the two germline ends. This CDR3 is built from 14 residues. Germline CDR1 is LNHDA and CDR2 is SQIVND (reference sequence). The CDR3 sequence: CASSIVWGEETQYF. The DNA of the CDR3 is TGTGCCAGTAGTATAGTGTGGGGGGAGGAGACCCAGTACTTC.

This chain links TRBV12-5 with TRBJ2-1, with D possibly matching TRBD2 (5 bases). CDR3 size: 12 residues. The germline CDR1 and CDR2 sequences are LGHNT and FRNRAP. The ends were cut back, 5 bases at V and 8 bases at J, with 10 bases in the middle. CDR3 in amino acids: CASGGLFDEQFF. The DNA of the CDR3 is TGTGCTAGTGGTGGACTCTTCGATGAGCAGTTCTTC. The variable domain in full, completed from reference TRBV12-5 and TRBJ2-1, reads DARVTQTPRHKVTEMGQEVTMRCQPILGHNTVFWYRQTMMQGLELLAYFRNRAPLDDSGMPKDRFSAEMPDATLATLKIQPSEPRDSAVYFCASGGLFDEQFFGPGTRLTVL.

This clone is categorized as medium-sized. The V gene is TRBV2, the J gene TRBJ2-7; 7 bases match TRBD2. This CDR3 is built from 13 residues. Trimming took 4 bases from V and 7 from J; bases not matched to a gene: 7. Germline loops: CDR1 SNHLY, CDR2 FYNNEI. The CDR3 region is CASSGTRRREQYF. The CDR3 bases are TGTGCCAGCAGTGGGACTAGACGACGGGAGCAGTACTTC.

This clone was found a few times. The chain combines TRBV11-2 with TRBJ2-5; D may be TRBD2 (5 bases). The CDR3 runs to 16 residues. Germline V gives CDR1 SGHAT, CDR2 FQNNGV. Between the trimmed V and J ends, which lost 1 base and 3 bases, there was a span of 15 bases. The CDR3 protein is CASSLGLGVREETQYF. In DNA, the CDR3 is TGTGCCAGCAGCTTAGGCTTGGGAGTACGGGAAGAGACCCAGTACTTC.